The 29 T cell receptor beta chains in this list originate from one sample, sequenced in a study of regulatory T cells in long-lasting Graves disease. Stated time point: newly diagnosed GD, antithyroid drugs for less than 3 months. PBMC-extracted RNA yielded the TCR library. Building the TCR beta libraries relied on iRepertoire HTBI primers, and CDR3 regions underwent Arm-PCR. MiXCR, applied by TCRdb to the multiplex PCR reads, yields one record per CDR3 protein. The table includes about 460,000 distinct CDR3 sequences, approximately 14% detected once. This same sample was also taken into another study, of T cells in Graves' hyperthyroidism and ophthalmopathy.

The sample in question was peripheral blood mononuclear cells (PBMCs), obtained at new diagnosis, from a patient treated with antithyroid drugs. Source of these receptors: a woman aged 50 to 60 with Graves disease.

This clonotype was found many times. This chain joins TRBV28 and TRBJ2-1; the match to TRBD1 covers 7 bases. The J segment lost 2 bases and the V segment lost 3 bases, leaving 4 bases of the junction unmatched. The CDR3 runs to 15 residues. The V gene's germline CDR1 is MDHEN and CDR2 SYDVKM. CDR3 residues: CASSFLDRAYNEQFF. The CDR3 nucleotides are TGTGCCAGCAGTTTTCTCGACAGGGCCTACAATGAGCAGTTCTTC.

This clonotype was recorded a few times. V and J are TRBV6-1 and TRBJ2-1, with D unclear. Trimming took off 5 bases at V and 0 bases at J, with 14 bases between the two ends. Germline values: CDR1 MNHNS, CDR2 SASEGT. This CDR3 comprises 16 residues. The CDR3 here is CASSHRLASSYNEQFF. The CDR3 DNA sequence: TGTGCCAGCAGTCACAGACTGGCAAGCTCCTACAATGAGCAGTTCTTC.

This clonotype has more than one count but fewer than ten. The J gene is TRBJ1-1, the V gene TRBV19; 7 bases align to TRBD1. Germline V gene data show CDR1 as LNHDA and CDR2 as SQIVND (reference sequence). The CDR3 extends over 15 amino acids. Trimming cost V 6 bases and J 1 base; bases outside gene matches: 8. CDR3 region: CASRERGTENTEAFF. In DNA form, the CDR3 reads TGTGCCAGTAGAGAGAGGGGGACAGAGAACACTGAAGCTTTCTTT.

The table lists this clonotype with a few counts. J is TRBJ1-3 and V is TRBV5-5; 8 nucleotides match TRBD1. V shed 4 bases and J 3 bases; nucleotides not matched to a gene: 6. Germline V lookup: CDR1 SGHKS, CDR2 YYEKEE (reference sequence). There are 15 residues in the CDR3. This CDR3 reads CASSDLRGLGNTIYF. The CDR3 coding sequence is TGTGCCAGCAGCGACCTCAGGGGGCTTGGAAACACCATATATTTT.

In this sample, this clonotype turned up many times. The rearrangement uses TRBV10-3 and TRBJ1-1, with TRBD1 matching 8 bases. This CDR3 region has 14 residues. V was clipped by 3 bases and J by 8 bases; unmatched bases: 8. CDR1 and CDR2 from the germline V gene are ENHRY and SYGVKD. The CDR3 nucleotides read TGTGCCATCAGTGACTCTGGACAGGGTACAGAAGCTTTCTTT. Its translation: CAISDSGQGTEAFF.

V gene TRBV7-9 combines with J gene TRBJ1-4; D is unclear. CDR1 SEHNR and CDR2 FQNEAQ come from the germline V gene (reference sequence). V was shortened by 0 bases and J by 0 bases, with 14 bases between the two germline ends. This CDR3 is built from 18 residues. DNA of the CDR3: TGTGCCAGCAGCTTAGCGCTGAGGCAGCCTCCAACTAATGAAAAACTGTTTTTT. It is translated as CASSLALRQPPTNEKLFF.

This clonotype has a handful of counts. The rearrangement joins TRBV5-1 to TRBJ1-5; 10 positions match TRBD1. The V gene end was trimmed by 4 bases and the J gene end by 6 bases; junction bases not matched to a gene: 4. CDR1 and CDR2 from the germline V gene are SGHRS and YFSETQ. The CDR3 sequence is 14 residues long. The CDR3 bases are TGCGCCAGCAGCGAAGGGGACAGGGGTCAGCCCCAGCATTTT. Translating gives CASSEGDRGQPQHF.

This clonotype has just a few counts. The gene calls are TRBV7-2 and TRBJ2-3, with 9 bases aligning to TRBD2. V trimming: 0 bases; J trimming: 3 bases; junction bases outside the gene matches: 7. The CDR3 has 17 amino acids. Germline CDR1 and CDR2: SGHTA and FQGNSA. CDR3 region: CASSLARSGRFTDTQYF. In nucleotides, the CDR3 is TGTGCCAGCAGCTTAGCGCGGAGCGGGAGGTTTACAGATACGCAGTATTTT.

The chain employs TRBV7-9 and TRBJ2-5, with 7 nucleotides matching TRBD2. The DNA end favors TRBJ2-1, so the J call may be wrong. The CDR3 totals 15 residues. The germline V gene encodes CDR1 SEHNR and CDR2 FQNEAQ (reference sequence). The CDR3: CASSDSREAQETQFF. CDR3 nucleotide sequence: TGTGCCAGCAGCGACTCCCGGGAGGCCCAAGAGACCCAGTTCTTC.

Many counts were recorded for this clonotype. The chain links TRBV27 to TRBJ1-1; D is perhaps TRBD1 (5 bases). The V gene lost 7 bases and the J gene lost 1 base, with 13 bases spanning the gap. The CDR3 sequence is 14 residues long. Germline loops: CDR1 MNHEY, CDR2 SMNVEV (reference sequence). The CDR3 nucleotides are TGTGCCAGCAAAACCGGGACGGGGAACACTGAAGCTTTCTTT. Protein sequence: CASKTGTGNTEAFF.

This clonotype was seen ten or more times. The rearrangement uses TRBV7-9 and TRBJ1-1, with D possibly matching TRBD1 (6 bases). Trimming shortened V by 3 bases and J by 1 base, and 9 bases separated the two germline ends. The CDR3 has 14 amino acids. Germline V gene lookup returns CDR1 SEHNR and CDR2 FQNEAQ (reference sequence). CDR3 sequence: CASSFQGQNTEAFF. CDR3 nucleotide sequence: TGTGCCAGCAGCTTTCAGGGGCAGAACACTGAAGCTTTCTTT.

This clonotype was seen at least ten times. V gene TRBV6-1 combines with J gene TRBJ1-5; 9 bases match TRBD1. Trimming removed 6 bases from V and 2 bases from J; junction bases left unmatched: 8. The germline V gene has CDR1 MNHNS and CDR2 SASEGT. The CDR3 is made up of 16 amino acids. The CDR3 DNA is TGTGCCAGCAGCGCCGGGACAGGGTCGCGCAATCAGCCCCAGCATTTT. Its translation is CASSAGTGSRNQPQHF.

At least ten counts were recorded for this clonotype. The rearrangement uses TRBV5-1 and TRBJ2-7, with a weak D call TRBD2 (6 bases). This CDR3 has 14 amino acids. CDR1 is SGHRS, CDR2 YFSETQ, per germline. V was cut by 0 bases and J by 2 bases, with 9 bases left in between. The CDR3 region has the DNA TGCGCCAGCAGCTTGGACGGGAGTCCCTACGAGCAGTACTTC. Translating it yields CASSLDGSPYEQYF.

Many counts were recorded for this clonotype. The J gene is TRBJ2-5, the V gene TRBV10-3, with TRBD1 as a possible D gene (5 bases). Germline V CDR1 and CDR2: ENHRY, SYGVKD. V was pared by 10 bases and J by 5 bases, with 11 bases between. The CDR3 contains 11 residues. CDR3 DNA sequence: TGTGCCACCAGGGTTATGGAGACCCAGTACTTC. It yields the protein CATRVMETQYF.

This chain uses TRBV19 with TRBJ2-1; D is unresolved. The CDR3 extends over 16 amino acids. The germline V and J ends were trimmed by 3 bases and 4 bases, with 16 bases remaining between them. Looked up from germline, CDR1 is LNHDA and CDR2 is SQIVND (reference sequence). CDR3 nucleotides: TGTGCCAGTAGTATGGGCCGAGAGAGACCATACAATGAGCAGTTCTTC. Encoded protein: CASSMGRERPYNEQFF.

This clonotype was counted many times. The chain uses TRBV5-1 and TRBJ1-1, with 8 bases fitting TRBD1. The length of the CDR3 is 14 residues. The trim removed 8 bases at V and 1 base at J, leaving 7 bases unmatched. Per germline, CDR1 SGHRS and CDR2 YFSETQ. CDR3 in amino acids: CASVQGAANTEAFF. As DNA, the CDR3 is TGCGCCAGTGTCCAGGGGGCTGCGAACACTGAAGCTTTCTTT.

This clonotype was observed many times. As DNA, the CDR3 is TGTGCCAGCAGCCAAAGGACCGTAACGGAAGCTTTCTTT. This encodes CASSQRTVTEAFF. The V call is TRBV28, the J call TRBJ1-1, with unresolved D. The CDR3 contains 13 residues. Deletions cut 6 bases from V and 8 bases from J, with 16 bases between. Germline V CDR1 and CDR2: MDHEN, SYDVKM.

The rearrangement links TRBV4-1 to TRBJ2-7, with 8 bases identical to TRBD2. CDR1 and CDR2 (germline): MGHRA, YSYEKL. J was trimmed by 4 bases and V by 3 bases; bases with no gene match: 8. The CDR3 totals 15 residues. CDR3: CASSHQAGESYEQYF. In DNA form, the CDR3 reads TGCGCCAGCAGCCATCAAGCGGGAGAGTCGTACGAGCAGTACTTC.

This clonotype has just a few counts. The V and J genes are TRBV29-1 and TRBJ2-5, with 7 positions matching TRBD1. Germline V lookup: CDR1 SQVTM, CDR2 ANQGSEA. Germline trimming cut 2 bases from V and 3 bases from J; bases unmatched to any gene: 6. The CDR3 is 14 residues long. The CDR3 DNA reads as TGCAGCGTTGAAAACAGGGGAAGTGAAGAGACCCAGTACTTC. Translated: CSVENRGSEETQYF. The full variable domain, completed using reference TRBV29-1 and TRBJ2-5, is SAVISQKPSRDICQRGTSLTIQCQVDSQVTMMFWYRQQPGQSLTLIATANQGSEATYESGFVIDKFPISRPNLTFSTLTVSNMSPEDSSIYLCSVENRGSEETQYFGPGTRLLVL.

This clonotype was counted ten times or more. The chain couples TRBV3-1 to TRBJ1-1, with unresolved D. The germline gives CDR1 LGHDT, CDR2 YNNKEL (reference sequence). CDR3 size: 13 residues. Trimming stripped 1 base from V and 4 bases from J, with 7 bases between. The CDR3 spells CASSQVRGTEAFF. Here the CDR3 DNA reads TGTGCCAGCAGCCAAGTCCGGGGCACTGAAGCTTTCTTT.

This clonotype was observed at least ten times. The chain uses TRBV28 and TRBJ2-7; TRBD1 matches 11 bases. J lost 10 bases, V lost 3 bases, and 2 bases had no gene match. The CDR3 is 12 residues long. CDR1 and CDR2 from the germline V gene are MDHEN and SYDVKM. The CDR3 bases are TGTGCCAGCAGTTTGGGGACAGGGGGACAGTACTTC. Translated: CASSLGTGGQYF.

As regards this clonotype: One base away lies a much larger clone, so this may be a sequencing read error. The chain uses TRBV27 and TRBJ1-2; 8 nucleotides align to TRBD1. Germline CDR1 MNHEY, CDR2 SMNVEV (reference sequence). The CDR3 runs 15 residues. CDR3 in DNA: TGTGCCAGCAGTCCGGGGACAGGCCAAGGGTATGGCTACATCTTC. Translating gives CASSPGTGQGYGYIF.

A word on this clonotype: Mismatch with germline at one junction end may stem from a read error. The chain links TRBV28 to TRBJ2-5; 9 bases are a match to TRBD2. Germline V lookup: CDR1 MDHEN, CDR2 SYDVKM. This CDR3 contains 18 residues. The CDR3 here is CASNPSGLAGSWQGTQYF. The CDR3 region has the DNA TGTGCCAGCAATCCCTCGGGGCTAGCGGGATCGTGGCAAGGGACCCAGTACTTC.

The rearrangement joins TRBV28 to TRBJ2-1; TRBD2 matches 11 bases. The CDR3 runs 14 residues. V lost 10 bases, J lost 4 bases, and 6 bases stayed unmatched. Germline-derived CDR1 and CDR2 are MDHEN and SYDVKM. CDR3 in amino acids: CATRRLAGYNEQFF. Written as DNA, the CDR3 is TGTGCCACCCGAAGACTAGCGGGGTACAATGAGCAGTTCTTC.

This clonotype came up a few times. This rearrangement joins TRBV7-9 to TRBJ2-7; possible D gene TRBD2, 6 bases. The CDR3 runs 13 residues. Trimming stripped 2 bases from V and 3 bases from J, with 8 bases between. Germline V lookup: CDR1 SEHNR, CDR2 FQNEAQ (reference sequence). The DNA of the CDR3 is TGTGCCAGCAGCTTACGGGGGTTCTACGAGCAGTACTTC. Translated, it gives CASSLRGFYEQYF.

At least ten counts were recorded for this clonotype. The chain employs TRBV7-2 and TRBJ2-5, with 8 bases fitting TRBD1. The CDR3 runs 14 residues. CDR1 and CDR2 from the germline V gene are SGHTA and FQGNSA. Unmatched junction bases numbered 7, after V lost 5 bases and J lost 5 bases. This chain's CDR3 is CASSRQGLLETQYF. Written as DNA, the CDR3 is TGTGCCAGCAGCCGACAGGGGCTTCTCGAGACCCAGTACTTC.

The chain combines TRBV6-4 with TRBJ2-7; 7 bases agree with TRBD1. Losses at the gene ends were 8 bases for V and 2 bases for J; bases not matched to a gene: 9. The CDR3 is 14 residues long. Germline V gene data show CDR1 as MRHNA and CDR2 as SNTAGT. For the CDR3, the DNA is TGTGCCAGCCGACAGGGCAGCCCTACCTACGAGCAGTACTTC. It is translated as CASRQGSPTYEQYF.

This clonotype was counted a few times. The J gene is TRBJ2-7, the V gene TRBV10-3, with D perhaps assigned TRBD1 or TRBD2 (5 bases each). Between the trimmed V and J ends, which lost 2 bases and 0 bases, there was a span of 8 bases. CDR1 ENHRY and CDR2 SYGVKD come from the germline V gene. This CDR3 contains 14 residues. CDR3 sequence (DNA): TGTGCCATCAGTGAGCCGGGGACCTCCTACGAGCAGTACTTC. This translates into CAISEPGTSYEQYF.

This clonotype was detected ten times or more. The V call is TRBV6-2 or TRBV6-3, the J call TRBJ2-3; 9 bases fit TRBD2. V gave up 5 bases and J gave up 1 base; unmatched junction bases: 7. Germline CDR1 MNHEY, CDR2 SVGEGT. The CDR3 contains 16 residues. The CDR3 nucleotides are TGTGCCAGCAGTGAAGCTAGCGGGATGGGCACAGATACGCAGTATTTT. Translated, it gives CASSEASGMGTDTQYF.